The clone carrying this T cell receptor (beta chain) was counted between two and nine times. This entry is derived from a study of PD-L1 blockade in urothelial cancer. Overall study: Blood yielded a median of around 150,000 T cells per sample.

Spiked synthetic TCR analogs estimated absolute template abundance per PCR. Sequenced by immunoSEQ multiplex PCR; TCRdb stores in-frame clones only, minus some. This sample has 50,000 or so clones, with around 80% found just once. Germline CDR1 MDHEN, CDR2 SYDVKM. V was trimmed by 5 bases and J by 3 bases, leaving 28 bases between them. The CDR3 has 19 residues. Specified time point: pretreatment peripheral blood. Urothelial carcinoma affected the patients, and it was locally advanced or metastatic. This chain joins TRBV28 and TRBJ1-1, with D tentatively TRBD1 (5 bases). This clonotype was obtained from a man between 70 and 80 years old with urothelial cancer. The specimen was PBMCs, collected around atezolizumab (anti-PD-L1) treatment. CDR3 protein: CASSPGGGGDPGSDTEAFF. The CDR3, as DNA: TGTGCCAGCAGTCCCGGTGGGGGAGGGGACCCTGGGTCGGACACTGAAGCTTTCTTT.